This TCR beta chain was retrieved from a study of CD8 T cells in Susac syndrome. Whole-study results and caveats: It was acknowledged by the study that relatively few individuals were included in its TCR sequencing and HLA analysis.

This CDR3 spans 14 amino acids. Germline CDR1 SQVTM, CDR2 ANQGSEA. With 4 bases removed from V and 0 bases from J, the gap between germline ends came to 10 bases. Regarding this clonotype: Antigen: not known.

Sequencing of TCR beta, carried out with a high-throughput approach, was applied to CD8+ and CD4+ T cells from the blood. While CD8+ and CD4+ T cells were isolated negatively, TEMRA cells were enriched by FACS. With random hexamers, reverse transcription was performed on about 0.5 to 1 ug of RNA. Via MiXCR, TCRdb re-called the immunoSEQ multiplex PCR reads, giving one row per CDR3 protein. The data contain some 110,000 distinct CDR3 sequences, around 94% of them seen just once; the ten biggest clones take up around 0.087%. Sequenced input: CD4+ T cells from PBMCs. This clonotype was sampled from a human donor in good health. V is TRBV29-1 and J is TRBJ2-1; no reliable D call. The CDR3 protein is CSVASHSSYNEQFF. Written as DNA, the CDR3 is TGCAGCGTTGCAAGCCATAGCTCCTACAATGAGCAGTTCTTC.